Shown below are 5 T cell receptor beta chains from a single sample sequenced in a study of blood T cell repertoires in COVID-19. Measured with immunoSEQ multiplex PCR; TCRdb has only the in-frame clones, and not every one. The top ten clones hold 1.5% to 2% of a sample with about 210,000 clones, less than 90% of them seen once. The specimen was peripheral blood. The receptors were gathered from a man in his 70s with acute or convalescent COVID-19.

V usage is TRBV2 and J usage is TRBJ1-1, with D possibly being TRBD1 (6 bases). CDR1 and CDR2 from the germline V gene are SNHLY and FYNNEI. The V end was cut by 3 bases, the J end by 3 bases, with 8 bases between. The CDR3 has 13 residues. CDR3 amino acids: CASSEDSYTEAFF. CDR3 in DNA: TGTGCCAGCAGTGAGGACAGCTACACTGAAGCTTTCTTT.

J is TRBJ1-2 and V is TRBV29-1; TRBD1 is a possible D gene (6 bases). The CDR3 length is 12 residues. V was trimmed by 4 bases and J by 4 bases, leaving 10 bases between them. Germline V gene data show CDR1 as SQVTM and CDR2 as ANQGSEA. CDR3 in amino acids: CSVAGASYGYTF. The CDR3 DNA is TGCAGCGTTGCAGGGGCTTCCTATGGCTACACCTTC. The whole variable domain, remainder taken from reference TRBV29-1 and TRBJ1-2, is SAVISQKPSRDICQRGTSLTIQCQVDSQVTMMFWYRQQPGQSLTLIATANQGSEATYESGFVIDKFPISRPNLTFSTLTVSNMSPEDSSIYLCSVAGASYGYTFGSGTRLTVV.

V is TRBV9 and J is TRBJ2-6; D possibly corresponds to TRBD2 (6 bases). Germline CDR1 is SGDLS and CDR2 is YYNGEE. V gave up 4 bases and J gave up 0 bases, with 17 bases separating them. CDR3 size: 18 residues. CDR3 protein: CASSTSGGVASGANVLTF. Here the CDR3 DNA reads TGTGCCAGCAGCACTTCTGGCGGGGTGGCCTCTGGGGCCAACGTCCTGACTTTC.

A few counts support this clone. Here the CDR3 reads CASSLGQGSTDTQYF. As DNA, the CDR3 is TGTGCCAGCAGCTTAGGACAGGGAAGCACAGATACGCAGTATTTT. This chain joins TRBV7-9 and TRBJ2-3; TRBD1 matches 7 bases. V was clipped by 1 base and J by 0 bases; unmatched bases: 1. The CDR3 sequence is 15 residues long. Germline CDR1 reads SEHNR; CDR2 reads FQNEAQ (reference sequence).

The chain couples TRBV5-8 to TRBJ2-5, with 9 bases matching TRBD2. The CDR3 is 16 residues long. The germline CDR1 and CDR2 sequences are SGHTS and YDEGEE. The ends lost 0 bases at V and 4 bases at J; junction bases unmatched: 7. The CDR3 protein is CASSLALGLARETQYF. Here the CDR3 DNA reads TGTGCCAGCAGCTTGGCCCTTGGACTAGCGAGAGAGACCCAGTACTTC.